This TCR beta chain was recorded in a study of Tregs in tolerant kidney transplant recipients. Points from the study as a whole: For some patients, primers changed over time, blocking nucleotide-level comparison. Few patients were studied, so findings need validation in larger groups. The most relevant donor-specific Treg TCRbeta repertoire apparently came from expansion with activated donor B cells.

Libraries were prepared by immunoSEQ multiplex PCR; TCRdb keeps only in-frame clonotypes and omits some of them. Here the sample spans roughly 50,000 clones, over 85% being singletons. The nonmyeloablative bone marrow transplants came from related graft donors, with transient mixed chimerism. Unstimulated Tregs (CD4+CD25+CD127-) and CD4+CD25- non-Tregs were sorted from PBMCs. This clone was counted once. Its specificity is unknown. V was shortened by 3 bases and J by 3 bases, with 8 bases between the two germline ends. This CDR3 is built from 13 residues. Germline V lookup: CDR1 MNHEY, CDR2 SMNVEV (reference sequence).

This sample comprised CD8+ T cells from blood (PBMCs), obtained 12 months after the transplant. This sequence joins TRBV27 and TRBJ1-1; D not resolved. The sequence was obtained from a human patient who received a combined kidney and bone marrow transplant. Some of the T cells might come from the graft donor. The CDR3 DNA follows: TGTGCCAGCAGTTTGGGCAGCTACACTGAAGCTTTCTTT. Its translation: CASSLGSYTEAFF.